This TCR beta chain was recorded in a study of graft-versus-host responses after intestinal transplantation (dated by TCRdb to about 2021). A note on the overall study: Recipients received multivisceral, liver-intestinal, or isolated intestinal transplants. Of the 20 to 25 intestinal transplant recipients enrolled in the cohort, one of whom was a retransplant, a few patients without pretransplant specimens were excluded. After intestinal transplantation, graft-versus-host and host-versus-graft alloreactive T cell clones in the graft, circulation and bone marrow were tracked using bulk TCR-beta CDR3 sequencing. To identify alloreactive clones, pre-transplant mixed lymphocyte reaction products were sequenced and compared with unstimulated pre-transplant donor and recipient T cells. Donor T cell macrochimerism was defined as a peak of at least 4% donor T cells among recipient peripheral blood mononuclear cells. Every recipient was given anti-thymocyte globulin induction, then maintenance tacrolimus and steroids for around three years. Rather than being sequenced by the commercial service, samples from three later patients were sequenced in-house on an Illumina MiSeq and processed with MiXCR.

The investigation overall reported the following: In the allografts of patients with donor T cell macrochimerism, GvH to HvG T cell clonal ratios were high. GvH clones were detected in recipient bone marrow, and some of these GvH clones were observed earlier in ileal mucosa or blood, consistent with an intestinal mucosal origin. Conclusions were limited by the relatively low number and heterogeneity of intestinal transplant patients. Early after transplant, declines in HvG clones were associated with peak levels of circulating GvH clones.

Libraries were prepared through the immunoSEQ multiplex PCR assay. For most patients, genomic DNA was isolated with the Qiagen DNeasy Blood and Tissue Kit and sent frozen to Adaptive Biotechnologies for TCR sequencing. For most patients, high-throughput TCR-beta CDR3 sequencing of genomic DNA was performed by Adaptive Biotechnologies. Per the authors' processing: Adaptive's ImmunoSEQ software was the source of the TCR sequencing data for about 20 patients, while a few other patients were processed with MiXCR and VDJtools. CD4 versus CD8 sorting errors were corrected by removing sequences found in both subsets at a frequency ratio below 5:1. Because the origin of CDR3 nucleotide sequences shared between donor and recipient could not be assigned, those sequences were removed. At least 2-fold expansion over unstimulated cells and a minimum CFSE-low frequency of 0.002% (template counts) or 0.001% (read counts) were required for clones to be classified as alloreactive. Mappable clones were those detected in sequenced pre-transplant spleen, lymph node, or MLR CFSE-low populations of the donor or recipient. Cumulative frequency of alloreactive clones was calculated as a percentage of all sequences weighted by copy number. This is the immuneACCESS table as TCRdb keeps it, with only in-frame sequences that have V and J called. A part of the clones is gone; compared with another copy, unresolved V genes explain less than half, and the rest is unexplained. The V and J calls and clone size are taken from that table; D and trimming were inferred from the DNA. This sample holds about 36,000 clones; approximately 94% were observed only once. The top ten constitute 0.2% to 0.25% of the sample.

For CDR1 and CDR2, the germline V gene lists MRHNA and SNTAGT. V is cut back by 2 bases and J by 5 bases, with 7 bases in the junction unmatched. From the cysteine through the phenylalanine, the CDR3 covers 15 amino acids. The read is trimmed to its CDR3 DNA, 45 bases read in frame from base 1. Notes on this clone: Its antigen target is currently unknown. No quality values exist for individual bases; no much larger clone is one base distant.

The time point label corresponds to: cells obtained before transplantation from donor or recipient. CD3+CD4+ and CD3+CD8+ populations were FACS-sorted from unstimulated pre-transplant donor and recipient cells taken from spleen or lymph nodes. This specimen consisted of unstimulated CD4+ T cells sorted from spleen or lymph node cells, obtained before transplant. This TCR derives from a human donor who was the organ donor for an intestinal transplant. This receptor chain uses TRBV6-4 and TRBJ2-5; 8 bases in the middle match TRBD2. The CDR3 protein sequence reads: CASSDQAGAGETQYF. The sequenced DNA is TGTGCCAGCAGTGACCAAGCGGGGGCGGGGGAGACCCAGTACTTC.